A single sample gave rise to the 30 T cell receptor beta chains below, sequenced in a study of blood T cell repertoires in COVID-19 (TCRdb year 2020). To prepare the library, the immunoSEQ multiplex PCR assay was applied. TCRdb re-hosts the immuneACCESS table, in-frame sequences only. Its copies lack some clones; in the studies checked, an unresolved V gene accounts for under half of them, and the cause for the rest is not known. This sample has over 100,000 clones in its table, and roughly 75% of those were observed once. Of the sample, around 4.2% is held by the ten largest clones. The sequenced sample consisted of peripheral blood. These receptors came from a human donor in a cohort sampled during active or convalescent COVID-19.

V gene TRBV11-2 combines with J gene TRBJ1-3, with TRBD1 matching over 7 bases. CDR3 length: 13 residues. The V gene end was trimmed by 6 bases and the J gene end by 2 bases; junction bases not matched to a gene: 1. The germline gives CDR1 SGHAT, CDR2 FQNNGV. The DNA for the CDR3 is TGTGCCAGCAGGCAGGGGGCTGGAAACACCATATATTTT. Translating gives CASRQGAGNTIYF.

About this clone: The junction does not match germline at one end; this may be a read error. The V call is TRBV2, the J call TRBJ1-6; D call uncertain. This CDR3 region has 12 residues. Germline V gene lookup returns CDR1 SNHLY and CDR2 FYNNEI. The CDR3 here is CASSEDYSPLHF. DNA for the CDR3: TGTGCCAGCAGCGAAGACTATTCACCCCTCCACTTT.

The rearrangement uses TRBV18 and TRBJ2-7; 9 bases agree with TRBD1. Germline CDR1 and CDR2: KGHSH and LQKENI. This CDR3 is built from 15 residues. J gave up 5 bases and V 4 bases, and 9 bases lay outside the gene matches. The DNA for the CDR3 is TGTGCCAGCTCACTATCGGGACAGGGTAACCACGAGCAGTACTTC. It codes for CASSLSGQGNHEQYF.

The rearrangement joins TRBV6-6 to TRBJ2-7; 8 positions agree with TRBD1. The junction had 9 bases not matched to a gene; V was cut back by 5 bases and J by 3 bases. CDR3 size: 15 residues. Germline V CDR1 and CDR2: MNHNY, SVGAGI (reference sequence). CDR3 sequence (DNA): TGTGCCAGCAGTGATTCTTGGACAGGGATCTACGAGCAGTACTTC. Its translation is CASSDSWTGIYEQYF.

The CDR3 protein is CASSKGPGQRRARLYEQFF. The DNA of the CDR3 is TGTGCCAGCAGCAAAGGGCCGGGACAAAGAAGGGCCCGCTTGTATGAGCAGTTCTTC. The chain links TRBV21-1 to TRBJ2-1; TRBD1 reflects the table's D call only, with no check against the DNA. TRBV21-1 is tagged as a pseudogene. The CDR3 length is 19 residues.

The V call is TRBV7-6, the J call TRBJ2-1; the D gene is possibly TRBD1 (5 bases). V was cut by 0 bases and J by 3 bases, with 15 bases left in between. The CDR3 is 17 amino acids. Germline V lookup: CDR1 SGHVS, CDR2 FNYEAQ. CDR3 loop: CASSLALSSGIYNEQFF. In DNA, the CDR3 is TGTGCCAGCAGCTTAGCGCTATCGTCAGGGATCTACAATGAGCAGTTCTTC.

The chain employs TRBV27 and TRBJ1-3, with a tentative D call TRBD1 (6 bases). The CDR3 length is 14 residues. The ends were cut back, 6 bases at V and 2 bases at J, with 11 bases in the middle. Looked up from germline, CDR1 is MNHEY and CDR2 is SMNVEV (reference sequence). The CDR3 spells CASRTQGAGNTIYF. CDR3 sequence (DNA): TGTGCCAGCAGGACACAGGGAGCTGGAAACACCATATATTTT.

The table lists this clone with a few counts. The rearrangement links TRBV19 to TRBJ2-5; 10 positions agree with TRBD2. Trimming removed 3 bases from V and 5 bases from J; junction bases left unmatched: 3. The CDR3 loop spans 14 amino acids. Germline CDR1 and CDR2: LNHDA and SQIVND (reference sequence). CDR3 coding DNA: TGTGCCAGTAGTATGCTAGCGGGGGAGGAGACCCAGTACTTC. Its translation: CASSMLAGEETQYF.

This chain links TRBV10-3 with TRBJ1-2; D may be TRBD1 (5 bases). V lost 4 bases and J 7 bases, leaving 16 bases between the germline ends. This CDR3 is built from 14 residues. Per germline, CDR1 ENHRY and CDR2 SYGVKD. The CDR3 is CAISVTMLGVGYTF. CDR3 nucleotide sequence: TGTGCCATCAGTGTAACAATGCTAGGGGTTGGCTACACCTTC.

The chain is built from TRBV9 and TRBJ1-2; D may be TRBD1 (5 bases). The CDR3 runs 12 residues. Trimming took 6 bases from V and 0 from J, leaving 6 bases between them. The germline V gene encodes CDR1 SGDLS and CDR2 YYNGEE. CDR3 sequence (DNA): TGTGCCAGCACGGACACTAACTATGGCTACACCTTC. It translates to CASTDTNYGYTF. Combining the CDR3 with reference TRBV9 and TRBJ1-2 gives the whole variable domain DSGVTQTPKHLITATGQRVTLRCSPRSGDLSVYWYQQSLDQGLQFLIQYYNGEERAKGNILERFSAQQFPDLHSELNLSSLELGDSALYFCASTDTNYGYTFGSGTRLTVV.

The gene calls are TRBV15 and TRBJ2-7; D possibly corresponds to TRBD2 (5 bases). This CDR3 is 12 amino acids long. V was cut by 3 bases and J by 4 bases, with 7 bases left in between. Germline V gives CDR1 LNHNV, CDR2 YYDKDF (reference sequence). The CDR3 DNA is TGTGCCACCAGCAGCCGGGGTTACGAGCAGTACTTC. Its protein is CATSSRGYEQYF. Drawing the rest from reference TRBV15 and TRBJ2-7, the complete variable domain is DAMVIQNPRYQVTQFGKPVTLSCSQTLNHNVMYWYQQKSSQAPKLLFHYYDKDFNNEADTPDNFQSRRPNTSFCFLDIRSPGLGDTAMYLCATSSRGYEQYFGPGTRLTVT.

CDR3 coding DNA: TGTGCCAGCAGCCTTAGCGGGGGGGCCACTGAGCAGTTCTTC. It yields the protein CASSLSGGATEQFF. This chain links TRBV9 with TRBJ2-1; 11 bases align to TRBD2. The CDR3 extends over 14 amino acids. Trimming took 4 bases from V and 9 from J; bases not matched to a gene: 6. Per the germline V gene, CDR1 is SGDLS and CDR2 is YYNGEE.

CDR3 sequence (DNA): TGTGCCAGTAGTATTTCAGTCCAGGGTGTTGGTTACGAGCAGTACTTC. Protein: CASSISVQGVGYEQYF. This chain uses TRBV19 with TRBJ2-7; a possible D gene is TRBD1 (5 bases). The germline CDR1 and CDR2 sequences are LNHDA and SQIVND (reference sequence). This CDR3 is 16 amino acids long. V lost 3 bases and J 4 bases, leaving 19 bases between the germline ends.

The V and J genes are TRBV28 and TRBJ2-7, with D possibly TRBD1 on 6 matching bases. Germline CDR1 is MDHEN and CDR2 is SYDVKM. V shed 6 bases and J shed 3 bases, with 9 bases lying between them. This CDR3 is built from 12 residues. The CDR3 region has the DNA TGTGCCAGCAGCCCGGACAGCTACGAGCAGTACTTC. Translated, it gives CASSPDSYEQYF.

The chain uses TRBV11-3 and TRBJ2-3; 8 bases fit TRBD1. Germline V gene data show CDR1 as SGHNT and CDR2 as YENEEA. V trimming: 5 bases; J trimming: 0 bases; junction bases outside the gene matches: 4. The CDR3 is 15 amino acids. DNA for the CDR3: TGTGCCAGCAGCCGCAGACAGGGGAGCACAGATACGCAGTATTTT. Protein product: CASSRRQGSTDTQYF.

The chain couples TRBV6-5 to TRBJ2-1; 8 nucleotides align to TRBD1. Germline V gene lookup returns CDR1 MNHEY and CDR2 SVGAGI. This CDR3 is 16 amino acids long. The V gene end was trimmed by 2 bases and the J gene end by 4 bases; junction bases not matched to a gene: 7. CDR3 sequence (DNA): TGTGCCAGCAGTTACCGAACCGGGACAGGATACAATGAGCAGTTCTTC. Translating it yields CASSYRTGTGYNEQFF.

The chain carries TRBV18 and TRBJ2-3; 10 nucleotides align to TRBD2. This CDR3 is built from 15 residues. Germline CDR1 reads KGHSH; CDR2 reads LQKENI. V shed 5 bases, J shed 0 bases, and the junction held 2 bases outside the gene matches. The CDR3 sequence is CASSTSGISTDTQYF. The CDR3 DNA reads TGTGCCAGCTCAACTAGCGGGATTAGCACAGATACGCAGTATTTT.

The gene calls are TRBV5-4 and TRBJ1-2; D is unresolved. The CDR3 loop spans 14 amino acids. Deletions cut 0 bases from V and 6 bases from J, with 12 bases between. Per the germline V gene, CDR1 is SGHNT and CDR2 is YYREEE (reference sequence). CDR3 region: CASSLALEWNGYTF. DNA for the CDR3: TGTGCCAGCAGCTTGGCCTTGGAGTGGAATGGCTACACCTTC.

V is TRBV11-2 and J is TRBJ2-2; D unclear. V shed 2 bases and J shed 5 bases, with 6 bases lying between them. This CDR3 region has 13 residues. Looked up from germline, CDR1 is SGHAT and CDR2 is FQNNGV. CDR3: CASSLFRTGELFF. The CDR3 bases are TGTGCCAGCAGCTTATTCCGGACCGGGGAGCTGTTTTTT. The entire variable domain, with the rest obtained from reference TRBV11-2 and TRBJ2-2, is as follows: EAGVAQSPRYKIIEKRQSVAFWCNPISGHATLYWYQQILGQGPKLLIQFQNNGVVDDSQLPKDRFSAERLKGVDSTLKIQPAKLEDSAVYLCASSLFRTGELFFGEGSRLTVL.

The V gene is TRBV6-1, the J gene TRBJ1-5; D gene uncertain. Germline V gives CDR1 MNHNS, CDR2 SASEGT. The CDR3 is 14 amino acids. V dropped 1 base and J dropped 3 bases, with 7 bases sitting between them. The CDR3 protein is CASSEVQANQPQHF. For the CDR3, the DNA is TGTGCCAGCAGTGAAGTGCAAGCCAATCAGCCCCAGCATTTT.

This clone was counted a single time. The V call is TRBV18, the J call TRBJ1-1, with 8 bases identical to TRBD1. J gave up 6 bases and V 6 bases, and 12 bases lay outside the gene matches. This CDR3 region has 15 residues. Germline lookup yields CDR1 KGHSH and CDR2 LQKENI. The CDR3 region is CASSPRQGRNAEAFF. CDR3 nucleotides: TGTGCCAGCTCGCCGAGACAGGGGCGGAATGCTGAAGCTTTCTTT.

The rearrangement joins TRBV12-3 or TRBV12-4 to TRBJ2-2, with a tentative D call TRBD2 (6 bases). The CDR3 is 13 amino acids. With 6 bases removed from V and 6 bases from J, the gap between germline ends came to 11 bases. The CDR3 loop reads CASRQLAAGELFF. DNA of the CDR3: TGTGCCAGCAGACAACTAGCCGCCGGGGAGCTGTTTTTT.

The chain recombines TRBV5-5 with TRBJ1-5; 7 bases line up with TRBD1. The length of the CDR3 is 14 residues. Trimming cost V 4 bases and J 6 bases; bases outside gene matches: 7. In germline, CDR1 is SGHKS, CDR2 YYEKEE (reference sequence). DNA of the CDR3: TGTGCCAGCAGCGGAGGGGGCGCCTCTCAGCCCCAGCATTTT. It translates to CASSGGGASQPQHF.

This chain uses TRBV2 with TRBJ2-1; TRBD2 agrees at 9 bases. The V gene end was trimmed by 5 bases and the J gene end by 0 bases; junction bases not matched to a gene: 11. The germline CDR1 and CDR2 sequences are SNHLY and FYNNEI. This CDR3 comprises 18 residues. The CDR3 DNA follows: TGTGCCAGCAGTAGCGGGGGGCGGTACCATAGCTCCTACAATGAGCAGTTCTTC. It is translated as CASSSGGRYHSSYNEQFF.

This rearrangement joins TRBV29-1 to TRBJ2-3; 8 bases fit TRBD2. The junction had 3 bases not matched to a gene; V was cut back by 5 bases and J by 11 bases. This CDR3 is 10 amino acids long. Germline-derived CDR1 and CDR2 are SQVTM and ANQGSEA. This CDR3 reads CSVRTSMQYF. CDR3 DNA sequence: TGCAGCGTTAGGACTAGCATGCAGTATTTT.

The V gene is TRBV20-1, the J gene TRBJ2-2; D might be TRBD1 (6 bases). In germline, CDR1 is DFQATT, CDR2 SNEGSKA (reference sequence). The CDR3 contains 11 residues. This CDR3 reads CRARGDGELFF. The CDR3 DNA reads as TGCAGGGCCAGGGGTGACGGGGAGCTGTTTTTT.

This clone was seen a few times. The gene calls are TRBV24-1 and TRBJ1-5; unclear D gene. This CDR3 comprises 15 residues. Germline values: CDR1 KGHDR, CDR2 SFDVKD. Trimming took off 6 bases at V and 1 base at J, with 12 bases between the two ends. The DNA for the CDR3 is TGTGCCACCAGTCGAGGGTTTGGGAGCAATCAGCCCCAGCATTTT. It translates to CATSRGFGSNQPQHF.

This sequence joins TRBV15 and TRBJ2-3; TRBD1 matches 9 bases. This CDR3 region has 14 residues. J lost 5 bases, V lost 4 bases, and 4 bases had no gene match. CDR1 and CDR2 from the germline V gene are LNHNV and YYDKDF (reference sequence). In nucleotides, the CDR3 is TGTGCCACCAGCAACTGGACAGGGGTAGATACGCAGTATTTT. Its protein product is CATSNWTGVDTQYF.

This chain uses TRBV7-2 with TRBJ2-1, with TRBD1 as a possible D gene (6 bases). Trimming removed 1 base at V and 10 bases at J, with 17 bases between. This CDR3 comprises 15 residues. CDR1 SGHTA and CDR2 FQGNSA come from the germline V gene. In nucleotides, the CDR3 is TGTGCCAGCAGCTTAGATATCCAACACCAGGGGGAGCAGTTCTTC. It encodes CASSLDIQHQGEQFF. Variable domain in full (rest from reference TRBV7-2 and TRBJ2-1): GAGVSQSPSNKVTEKGKDVELRCDPISGHTALYWYRQSLGQGLEFLIYFQGNSAPDKSGLPSDRFSAERTGGSVSTLTIQRTQQEDSAVYLCASSLDIQHQGEQFFGPGTRLTVL.

This chain uses TRBV12-5 with TRBJ2-2, with 9 bases lining up with TRBD1. The CDR3 length is 17 residues. V gave up 0 bases and J gave up 5 bases; unmatched junction bases: 7. Looked up from germline, CDR1 is LGHNT and CDR2 is FRNRAP. The CDR3 coding sequence is TGTGCTAGTGGTTTGGTACCGGGGACAGGGTTTACCGGGGAGCTGTTTTTT. The encoded protein is CASGLVPGTGFTGELFF.